A single sample gave rise to the 5 T cell receptor beta chains below, sequenced in a study of cytomegalovirus exposure and HLA in healthy donors. PCR involved 60 Vbeta and 13 Jbeta primers. The repertoire was sequenced with immunoSEQ multiplex PCR; TCRdb's copy has only in-frame clones and lacks some. Of roughly 150,000 clones in the sample, roughly 85% were seen once. Sequencing used PBMCs. Every receptor here comes from a male donor in good health and CMV-seronegative.

This chain joins TRBV11-1 and TRBJ2-5, with 9 bases aligning to TRBD2. The CDR3 consists of 17 residues. Looked up from germline, CDR1 is SGHAT and CDR2 is FQDESV (reference sequence). The V segment lost 3 bases and the J segment 2 bases; nucleotides outside the gene matches: 10. The chain's CDR3 is CASSFGAGGPFQETQYF. CDR3 coding DNA: TGTGCCAGCAGCTTTGGGGCGGGAGGGCCGTTTCAAGAGACCCAGTACTTC.

There are a few counts of this clone. The rearrangement joins TRBV5-1 to TRBJ1-2; D gene ambiguous. CDR1 is SGHRS, CDR2 YFSETQ, per germline. This CDR3 contains 14 residues. V lost 0 bases to trimming and J lost 5 bases, with 11 bases between them. In DNA, the CDR3 is TGCGCCAGCAGCTTGGCCGGCAGGAAGTATGGCTACACCTTC. Its translation is CASSLAGRKYGYTF. The complete variable domain, with remaining parts taken from reference TRBV5-1 and TRBJ1-2, reads KAGVTQTPRYLIKTRGQQVTLSCSPISGHRSVSWYQQTPGQGLQFLFEYFSETQRNKGNFPGRFSGRQFSNSRSEMNVSTLELGDSALYLCASSLAGRKYGYTFGSGTRLTVV.

The chain carries TRBV6-5 and TRBJ2-7, with TRBD2 matching over 11 bases. CDR1 and CDR2 from the germline V gene are MNHEY and SVGAGI. The CDR3 runs to 16 residues. Trimming cost V 0 bases and J 2 bases; bases outside gene matches: 3. For the CDR3, the DNA is TGTGCCAGCAGTTACTCGACTAGCGGGATAACCTACGAGCAGTACTTC. Protein: CASSYSTSGITYEQYF.

This chain joins TRBV27 and TRBJ1-2; 8 bases line up with TRBD1. CDR1 and CDR2 from the germline V gene are MNHEY and SMNVEV (reference sequence). The CDR3 contains 14 residues. V shed 7 bases and J 4 bases; nucleotides not matched to a gene: 8. The CDR3 sequence: CASTDGQGPYGYTF. CDR3 bases: TGTGCCAGCACCGACGGACAGGGTCCCTATGGCTACACCTTC.

This chain links TRBV19 with TRBJ2-1, with D possibly TRBD2 on 6 matching bases. V was pared by 9 bases and J by 6 bases, with 33 bases between. CDR1 is LNHDA, CDR2 SQIVND, per germline (reference sequence). This CDR3 has 19 residues. The CDR3 nucleotides are TGTGCCAGCGCCAAGGTCAGGATGCGAGACGGGAGAGGGGTCAATGAGCAGTTCTTC. Amino acid sequence: CASAKVRMRDGRGVNEQFF.